This record covers a single T cell receptor (beta chain). TCR beta cDNA was made from around 460 ng total RNA with a constant-region primer. Libraries of TCR beta came from three nested multiplex PCR rounds with slightly modified ARM-PCR. The first two PCR rounds used TRBV1-TRBV30 forward primers with a C-beta reverse primer, around 10 cycles each. TCRdb ran MiXCR on the multiplex PCR reads and lists one entry per CDR3 protein. The sample gives some 50,000 distinct CDR3 sequences, less than 75% of which show up once; less than 35% is in the top ten. Co-extracting RNA and DNA was done with about 18-33 mg of unsorted bulk tissue as input. The data belong to a study of tumor-infiltrating lymphocytes in primary liver carcinoma. As for the study in general: Samples produced roughly 3.65 to 7.5 million productive TCRbeta reads, comparable across tissue types.

The CDR3 loop spans 14 amino acids. The V gene lost 3 bases and the J gene lost 3 bases, with 12 bases spanning the gap. The germline V gene encodes CDR1 SGHTA and CDR2 FQGNSA. The chain uses TRBV7-2 and TRBJ2-7; D is unclear. The receptor comes from a middle-aged man with primary liver carcinoma and hepatitis B virus infection. Sequenced sample: liver tumor tissue from sampling region 5. Subset meaning: tumor region T5, tumor centre. The CDR3 coding sequence is TGTGCCAGCAGCTTCAGACCCGCCGACTACGAGCAGTACTTC. Its protein product is CASSFRPADYEQYF. Full variable domain (remainder filled in from reference TRBV7-2 and TRBJ2-7): GAGVSQSPSNKVTEKGKDVELRCDPISGHTALYWYRQSLGQGLEFLIYFQGNSAPDKSGLPSDRFSAERTGGSVSTLTIQRTQQEDSAVYLCASSFRPADYEQYFGPGTRLTVT.